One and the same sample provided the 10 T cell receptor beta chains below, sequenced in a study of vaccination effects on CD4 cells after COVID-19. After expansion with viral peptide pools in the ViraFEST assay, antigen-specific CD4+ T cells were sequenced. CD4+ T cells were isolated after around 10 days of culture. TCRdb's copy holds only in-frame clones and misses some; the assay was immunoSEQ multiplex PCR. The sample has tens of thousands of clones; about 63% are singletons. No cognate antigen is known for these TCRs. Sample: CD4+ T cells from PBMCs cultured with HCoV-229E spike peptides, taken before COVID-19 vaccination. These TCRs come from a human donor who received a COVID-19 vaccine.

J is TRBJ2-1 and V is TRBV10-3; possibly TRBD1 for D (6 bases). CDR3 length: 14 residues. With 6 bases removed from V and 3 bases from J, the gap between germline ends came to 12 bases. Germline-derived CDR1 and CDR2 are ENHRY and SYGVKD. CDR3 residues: CAIRGRGGYNEQFF. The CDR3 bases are TGTGCCATCAGGGGGAGAGGGGGCTACAATGAGCAGTTCTTC.

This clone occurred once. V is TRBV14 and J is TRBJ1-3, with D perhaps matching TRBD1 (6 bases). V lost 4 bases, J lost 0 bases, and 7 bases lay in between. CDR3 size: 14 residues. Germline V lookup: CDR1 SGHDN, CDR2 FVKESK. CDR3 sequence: CASSLQGSGNTIYF. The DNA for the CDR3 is TGTGCCAGCAGCCTACAGGGCTCTGGAAACACCATATATTTT.

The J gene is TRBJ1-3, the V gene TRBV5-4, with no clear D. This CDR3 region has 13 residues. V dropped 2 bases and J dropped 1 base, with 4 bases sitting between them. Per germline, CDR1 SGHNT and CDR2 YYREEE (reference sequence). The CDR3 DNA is TGTGCCAGCAGCTTCCCATCTGGAAACACCATATATTTT. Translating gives CASSFPSGNTIYF.

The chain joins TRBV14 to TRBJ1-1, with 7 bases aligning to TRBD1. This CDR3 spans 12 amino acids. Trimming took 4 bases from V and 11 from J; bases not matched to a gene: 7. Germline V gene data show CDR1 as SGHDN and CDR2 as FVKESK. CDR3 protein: CASSPGGTAAFF. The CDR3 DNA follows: TGTGCCAGCAGCCCAGGGGGGACAGCGGCTTTCTTT. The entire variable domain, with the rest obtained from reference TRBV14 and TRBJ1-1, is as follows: EAGVTQFPSHSVIEKGQTVTLRCDPISGHDNLYWYRRVMGKEIKFLLHFVKESKQDESGMPNNRFLAERTGGTYSTLKVQPAELEDSGVYFCASSPGGTAAFFGQGTRLTVV.

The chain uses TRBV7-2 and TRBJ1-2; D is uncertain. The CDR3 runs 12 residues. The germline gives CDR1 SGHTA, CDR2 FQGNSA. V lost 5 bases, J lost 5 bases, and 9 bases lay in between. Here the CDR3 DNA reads TGTGCCAGCAGCCCTCCTATGTATGGCTACACCTTC. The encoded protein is CASSPPMYGYTF.

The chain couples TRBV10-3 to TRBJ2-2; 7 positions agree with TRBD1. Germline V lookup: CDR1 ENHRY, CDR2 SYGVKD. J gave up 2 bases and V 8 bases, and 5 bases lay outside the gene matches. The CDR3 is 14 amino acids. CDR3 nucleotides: TGTGCCATCCTCCGGGACAGCAACACCGGGGAGCTGTTTTTT. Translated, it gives CAILRDSNTGELFF.

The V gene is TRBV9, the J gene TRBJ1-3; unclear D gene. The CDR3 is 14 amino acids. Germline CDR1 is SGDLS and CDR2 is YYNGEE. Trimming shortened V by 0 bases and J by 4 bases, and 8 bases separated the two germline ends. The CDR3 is CASSVGGPGNTIYF. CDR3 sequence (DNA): TGTGCCAGCAGCGTAGGAGGGCCCGGAAACACCATATATTTT.

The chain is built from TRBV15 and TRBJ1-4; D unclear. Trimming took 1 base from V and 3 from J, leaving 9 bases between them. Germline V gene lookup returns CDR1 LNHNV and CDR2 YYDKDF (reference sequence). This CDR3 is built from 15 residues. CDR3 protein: CATSRAKGPNEKLFF. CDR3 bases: TGTGCCACCAGCAGAGCCAAGGGCCCTAATGAAAAACTGTTTTTT.

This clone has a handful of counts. CDR3 nucleotide sequence: TGTGCCAGCAGTTGGGCCGCATATAATTCACCCCTCCACTTT. Protein product: CASSWAAYNSPLHF. This sequence joins TRBV6-5 and TRBJ1-6; no clear D gene. The ends were cut back, 4 bases at V and 4 bases at J, with 8 bases in the middle. CDR3 length: 14 amino acids. CDR1 is MNHEY and CDR2 is SVGAGI in the germline V gene.

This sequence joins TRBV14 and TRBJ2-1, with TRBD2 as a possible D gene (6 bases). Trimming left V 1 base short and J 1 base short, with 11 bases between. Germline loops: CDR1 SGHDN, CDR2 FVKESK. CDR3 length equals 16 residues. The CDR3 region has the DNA TGTGCCAGCAGCCAAGGGACGGGAGCTTCCTACAATGAGCAGTTCTTC. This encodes CASSQGTGASYNEQFF.